The rows below give T cell receptor beta chains drawn from one sample of a study of T-cell memory formation after mild COVID-19. MiXCR, applied by TCRdb to the 5' RACE reads, yields one record per CDR3 protein. Altogether approximately 400,000 distinct CDR3 sequences are present, approximately 18% being singletons, with the ten largest covering about a fifth. The sequenced material came from PBMCs or a T cell subset sorted from them (not recorded which). The receptor source for this set is a man aged 18 to 30 who had mild COVID-19 (a few samples of this study predate the infection). Cell type and time point are not known. CDR3s leave out the opening cysteine and the closing phenylalanine or tryptophan.

v_gene | CDR3aa
TRBV7-2 | ASSSWGTGGYGNTIY
TRBV7-2 | ASSLDPYNEQY
TRBV12-3/TRBV12-4 | ASRLAGMGSYNEQF
TRBV7-2 | ASSLSLRTPNEQF
TRBV6-5 | ASSYLTGAAEAF
TRBV7-6 | ASSYRAGTQY
TRBV11-1 | ASSLRDWTGELF
TRBV12-3/TRBV12-4 | ASSRSGANVLT
TRBV12-3/TRBV12-4 | ASRSRAQGNGYT
TRBV10-3 | AISQDGSYT
TRBV12-3/TRBV12-4 | ASRAKGPNYGYT
TRBV28 | ASSFLSYGYT
TRBV5-1 | ASSLGGDVNEQF
TRBV7-2 | ASSLALTRTDTQY
TRBV12-3/TRBV12-4 | ASSFLWRYGYT
TRBV7-6 | ASSLEPGGTDTQY
TRBV12-5 | ASGFGPSYGYT
TRBV7-6 | ASSLDLSAPNEQF
TRBV7-3 | ASSETRDNEQF
TRBV6-5 | ASNELASPKDGELF
TRBV6-2/TRBV6-3 | ASSSQEKQETQY
TRBV5-1 | ASSDSLPMNTEAF
TRBV27 | ASSLGGVSYEQY
TRBV4-1 | ASSLPYTEAF
TRBV6-2/TRBV6-3 | ASRDRGPDEQY
TRBV7-9 | ASSLMGPNPQY
TRBV6-2/TRBV6-3 | ASSRAEGRTGEAF
TRBV6-5 | ASSPPGNTEAF
TRBV14 | ASSQDWGRNEQF
TRBV18 | ASSPPAGVSYNEQF
TRBV20-1 | SARDGAFSQETQY
TRBV6-1 | ASRLTGTARETQY
TRBV20-1 | SALSGFYYGYT
TRBV7-9 | ASSLYSGTEAF
TRBV7-9 | ASSFGTGGSNYGYT
TRBV28 | ASREAYPGANVLT
TRBV5-5 | ASSLAEGGHLDTQY
TRBV5-8 | ASSLAGVGANVLT
TRBV7-2 | ASSYQRNQETQY
TRBV7-2 | ASSFLQGGTGELF
TRBV4-1 | ASSQRDSGHYGYT
TRBV5-1 | ASSPGTGGFNEQF
TRBV9 | ASTLAPNRGANTGELF
TRBV27 | ASSSIGGRVTEAF
TRBV12-5 | ASGPQPQTQY
TRBV5-1 | ASSSSTGSNEKLF
TRBV5-1 | ATSYRGWSTDTQY
TRBV7-2 | ASSLTDRAYPGDNEQF
TRBV7-2 | ASSWDRYTDTQY
TRBV4-2 | ASSPKPTNEKLF
TRBV7-6 | ASSFVAEKVETQY
TRBV24-1 | ATSDSNQPQH
TRBV28 | ASRSHGQGLGEQY
TRBV27 | ASSRQTGDQPQH
TRBV20-1 | SASPSLAYTGELF